Listed here are 26 T cell receptor beta chains from one sample, sequenced in a study of T-cell reconstitution after alpha-beta-depleted transplantation in children. This sample's TCRbeta library carried unique molecular identifier barcodes. MiXCR, applied by TCRdb to the PCR reads, yields one record per CDR3 protein. The profile shows approximately 100,000 distinct CDR3 sequences, more than 9% of them singletons. The sample here was PBMCs from the stem cell graft donor, taken from the stem cell graft. These receptors all stem from a human donor who donated a stem cell graft to a child with inherited bone marrow failure.

This clonotype was seen repeatedly, ten times or more. The V and J genes are TRBV5-1 and TRBJ2-7; D is uncertain. V was pared by 4 bases and J by 10 bases, with 12 bases between. CDR3 length equals 11 residues. Germline loops: CDR1 SGHRS, CDR2 YFSETQ. CDR3 nucleotide sequence: TGCGCCAGCAGCGAGTCCGATGTCCAGTACTTC. As protein: CASSESDVQYF.

In its sample, this clonotype was seen many times. This chain connects TRBV29-1 to TRBJ1-1; D gene uncertain. This CDR3 has 12 amino acids. V was clipped by 3 bases and J by 4 bases, with 9 bases between them. Germline V lookup: CDR1 SQVTM, CDR2 ANQGSEA. The CDR3 loop is CSVDTGSTEAFF. CDR3 DNA: TGCAGCGTTGATACGGGGAGCACTGAAGCTTTCTTT.

This clonotype showed up many times. The V and J genes are TRBV7-2 and TRBJ2-1; TRBD1 matches 7 bases. CDR3 length equals 14 residues. V was pared by 1 base and J by 8 bases, with 5 bases of the junction left unmatched. The germline V gene encodes CDR1 SGHTA and CDR2 FQGNSA. As DNA, the CDR3 is TGTGCCAGCAGCTTAGGACAGGGTGCCTATGAGCAGTTCTTC. Its translation: CASSLGQGAYEQFF.

This clonotype was seen repeatedly, ten times or more. This chain connects TRBV5-4 to TRBJ2-2, with D possibly TRBD2 on 5 matching bases. V shed 0 bases and J shed 3 bases, with 15 bases lying between them. The CDR3 spans 17 residues. Per germline, CDR1 SGHNT and CDR2 YYREEE (reference sequence). The CDR3 sequence is CASSLASGRLYTGELFF. In DNA form, the CDR3 reads TGTGCCAGCAGCTTGGCCTCGGGGAGACTCTACACCGGGGAGCTGTTTTTT.

This clonotype was picked up a small number of times. The chain carries TRBV5-1 and TRBJ1-1; tentative D call: TRBD1 (5 bases). There are 15 residues in the CDR3. Trimming pared 3 bases from V and 1 base from J, leaving 13 bases between. The germline V gene encodes CDR1 SGHRS and CDR2 YFSETQ. CDR3 loop: CASSSPAGQNTEAFF. The CDR3 bases are TGCGCCAGCAGCTCGCCGGCGGGGCAGAACACTGAAGCTTTCTTT.

This clonotype was recorded at least ten times. The J gene is TRBJ1-1, the V gene TRBV4-3, with TRBD1 as a possible D gene (5 bases). The CDR3 covers 16 residues. Germline CDR1 LGHNA, CDR2 YSLEER. With 1 base removed from V and 5 bases from J, the gap between germline ends came to 17 bases. The CDR3 region has the DNA TGCGCCAGCAGCCAAGCTTCTGCAGGGCCAGGTACTGAAGCTTTCTTT. It is translated as CASSQASAGPGTEAFF.

This clonotype was seen many times. The rearrangement joins TRBV27 to TRBJ2-7, with D hard to call. V gave up 2 bases and J gave up 6 bases, with 8 bases separating them. In germline, CDR1 is MNHEY, CDR2 SMNVEV (reference sequence). The CDR3 runs 12 residues. The CDR3 DNA sequence: TGTGCCAGCAGTTTAGGGGTGGGCGAGCAGTACTTC. It translates to CASSLGVGEQYF.

This clonotype was seen ten or more times. The chain uses TRBV7-9 and TRBJ2-3, with D possibly matching TRBD2 (5 bases). Trimming shortened V by 6 bases and J by 0 bases, and 7 bases separated the two germline ends. This CDR3 spans 13 amino acids. Per the germline V gene, CDR1 is SEHNR and CDR2 is FQNEAQ (reference sequence). The CDR3 nucleotides are TGTGCCAGCAGGGGGAGAAGCACAGATACGCAGTATTTT. It codes for CASRGRSTDTQYF.

This clonotype was found many times. The chain recombines TRBV4-2 with TRBJ1-1; the D is unclear. Trimming pared 0 bases from V and 7 bases from J, leaving 15 bases between. Germline V gene data show CDR1 as LGHNA and CDR2 as YNFKEQ. The CDR3 runs to 15 residues. This chain's CDR3 is CASSQDVVRHLEAFF. CDR3 coding DNA: TGTGCCAGCAGCCAAGATGTGGTGAGACACCTTGAAGCTTTCTTT.

In its sample, this clonotype was seen many times. V and J are TRBV12-3 or TRBV12-4 and TRBJ2-1; TRBD2 agrees at 13 bases. V lost 5 bases, J lost 5 bases, and 0 bases stayed unmatched. The CDR3 loop spans 14 amino acids. The CDR3 DNA is TGTGCCAGCAGTGGACTAGCGGGAGACAATGAGCAGTTCTTC. Its translation is CASSGLAGDNEQFF.

This clonotype was recorded at least ten times. A much more abundant neighbour one base away suggests this may be a read error. The V call is TRBV20-1, the J call TRBJ2-5, with 11 bases matching TRBD2. V gave up 2 bases and J gave up 5 bases; unmatched junction bases: 7. Germline V gene sequence: CDR1 DFQATT, CDR2 SNEGSKA (reference sequence). The CDR3 length is 15 residues. CDR3 protein: CSARYALAGDETQYF. DNA for the CDR3: TGCAGTGCTAGATACGCACTAGCGGGAGATGAGACCCAGTACTTC.

This clonotype was counted many times. This sequence joins TRBV2 and TRBJ2-1; TRBD1 matches at 7 bases. The J segment lost 5 bases and the V segment lost 11 bases, leaving 9 bases of the junction unmatched. The CDR3 length is 13 residues. Germline lookup yields CDR1 SNHLY and CDR2 FYNNEI. The CDR3 loop reads CAAGGRGNNEQFF. The CDR3 DNA reads TGTGCCGCAGGGGGAAGGGGAAACAATGAGCAGTTCTTC.

The chain recombines TRBV4-1 with TRBJ1-3, with D unresolved. The CDR3 contains 16 residues. V gave up 1 base and J gave up 0 bases, with 10 bases separating them. Germline-derived CDR1 and CDR2 are MGHRA and YSYEKL. This CDR3 reads CASSQVSPRSGNTIYF. CDR3 in DNA: TGCGCCAGCAGCCAAGTCAGTCCTCGCTCTGGAAACACCATATATTTT.

This clonotype was seen at least ten times. This sequence joins TRBV14 and TRBJ2-6; D could derive from TRBD1 or TRBD2 (5 bases each). This CDR3 is built from 17 residues. Germline V gives CDR1 SGHDN, CDR2 FVKESK. V was cut by 5 bases and J by 0 bases, with 14 bases left in between. This chain's CDR3 is CASSASGRLSGANVLTF. In DNA, the CDR3 is TGTGCCAGCAGCGCATCGGGACGGCTCTCTGGGGCCAACGTCCTGACTTTC.

This sequence joins TRBV12-1 and TRBJ2-1; the table calls TRBD2, which could not be checked here. TRBV12-1 is recorded as a pseudogene. This CDR3 is 17 amino acids long. CDR3 nucleotide sequence: TGTGCCAGCAGCTTTGTAACTAGCGGGGCTTCCAACAATGAGCAGTTCTTC. This codes for CASSFVTSGASNNEQFF.

This clonotype has at least ten counts. The J gene is TRBJ2-1, the V gene TRBV29-1; no clear D gene. CDR1 SQVTM and CDR2 ANQGSEA come from the germline V gene. Trimming took 7 bases from V and 8 from J, leaving 21 bases between them. This CDR3 spans 14 amino acids. The CDR3 reads CSGTMTGRADEQFF. CDR3 coding DNA: TGCAGCGGAACCATGACCGGCCGGGCCGATGAGCAGTTCTTC.

This clonotype was observed at least ten times. The gene calls are TRBV5-1 and TRBJ1-1; D is unresolved. V was shortened by 3 bases and J by 1 base, with 16 bases between the two germline ends. The germline gives CDR1 SGHRS, CDR2 YFSETQ. The CDR3 length is 16 residues. The CDR3 loop reads CASSSTHGGQNTEAFF. In DNA, the CDR3 is TGCGCCAGCAGCTCCACTCACGGTGGCCAGAACACTGAAGCTTTCTTT.

This clonotype was seen at least ten times. The chain joins TRBV29-1 to TRBJ2-2; D not resolved. Germline assignment: CDR1 SQVTM and CDR2 ANQGSEA. Trimming took 4 bases from V and 5 from J, leaving 11 bases between them. The CDR3 has 13 amino acids. CDR3 region: CSVGTVNTGELFF. In DNA, the CDR3 is TGCAGCGTTGGCACAGTCAATACCGGGGAGCTGTTTTTT.

Regarding this clonotype: A read error may explain this, as a much larger clone is one base away. The chain couples TRBV7-3 to TRBJ2-3; 8 bases align to TRBD2. The V segment lost 2 bases and the J segment 0 bases; nucleotides outside the gene matches: 1. Germline CDR1 and CDR2: SGHTA and FQGTGA. The CDR3 runs to 15 residues. The CDR3 sequence is CASSLERGSTDTQYF. In nucleotides, the CDR3 is TGTGCCAGCAGCTTAGAGCGGGGGAGCACAGATACGCAGTATTTT.

J is TRBJ2-1 and V is TRBV20-1, with unresolved D. Trimming shortened V by 3 bases and J by 7 bases, and 19 bases separated the two germline ends. The CDR3 totals 15 residues. CDR1 and CDR2 (germline): DFQATT, SNEGSKA (reference sequence). CDR3 sequence reads: CSASKADATWNEQFF. The CDR3, as DNA: TGCAGTGCTAGCAAAGCAGACGCCACGTGGAATGAGCAGTTCTTC.

This clonotype was picked up many times. The chain recombines TRBV20-1 with TRBJ2-7, with TRBD1 matching 7 bases. The CDR3 spans 13 residues. Per the germline V gene, CDR1 is DFQATT and CDR2 is SNEGSKA (reference sequence). J gave up 4 bases and V 6 bases, and 9 bases lay outside the gene matches. CDR3 protein: CSAETGIGYEQYF. The CDR3 DNA reads as TGCAGTGCCGAGACAGGGATCGGATACGAGCAGTACTTC.

This clonotype came up many times. The DNA is left out, because the CDR3 cannot be placed on it with certainty; the CDR3 is given as TCRdb lists it. The chain joins TRBV29-1 to TRBJ1-2; TRBD1 is the table's D call and was not checked against the DNA. The CDR3 comprises 13 residues, both ends counted. Per germline, CDR1 SQVTM and CDR2 ANQGSEA. The CDR3 region is CSVGPGENYGYTF.

Many counts were recorded for this clonotype. The J gene is TRBJ2-5, the V gene TRBV5-1; a possible D gene is TRBD2 (5 bases). Germline CDR1 reads SGHRS; CDR2 reads YFSETQ. This CDR3 contains 16 residues. The germline V and J ends were trimmed by 2 bases and 1 base, with 15 bases remaining between them. The CDR3 DNA follows: TGCGCCAGCAGCTTTCCCGAGGGCCCTGCCCAAGAGACCCAGTACTTC. Its translation is CASSFPEGPAQETQYF.

This clonotype was seen many times. The chain is built from TRBV25-1 and TRBJ2-5; TRBD2 might be the D (6 bases). Trimming took 3 bases from V and 4 from J, leaving 15 bases between them. The CDR3 consists of 15 residues. Germline assignment: CDR1 MGHDK and CDR2 SYGVNS. The CDR3 DNA reads TGTGCCAGCAGTGATGGTACCGGGGAGGCAGAGACCCAGTACTTC. It encodes CASSDGTGEAETQYF. The full variable domain, with the rest looked up from reference TRBV25-1 and TRBJ2-5, is EADIYQTPRYLVIGTGKKITLECSQTMGHDKMYWYQQDPGMELHLIHYSYGVNSTEKGDLSSESTVSRIRTEHFPLTLESARPSHTSQYLCASSDGTGEAETQYFGPGTRLLVL.

This clonotype has more than one count but fewer than ten. The chain uses TRBV7-9 and TRBJ1-2; possible D gene TRBD1, 6 bases. CDR1 SEHNR and CDR2 FQNEAQ come from the germline V gene (reference sequence). CDR3 size: 15 residues. V gave up 4 bases and J gave up 2 bases, with 14 bases separating them. The CDR3 spells CASSSGQPSNYGYTF. CDR3 sequence (DNA): TGTGCCAGCAGCTCAGGACAGCCCTCGAACTATGGCTACACCTTC.

This clonotype was seen many times. The rearrangement joins TRBV11-2 to TRBJ2-7; D remains unclear. The CDR3 has 13 amino acids. The germline V and J ends were trimmed by 8 bases and 6 bases, with 17 bases remaining between them. Germline-derived CDR1 and CDR2 are SGHAT and FQNNGV. Here the CDR3 DNA reads TGTGCCAGCCACCCAGGAGTACTTTTCGAGCAGTACTTC. The encoded protein is CASHPGVLFEQYF.